The source of this TCR beta chain is a study of T-cell memory formation after mild COVID-19. Background on the study: Largely donor-specific TCR clusters were found.

This clonotype has a handful of counts. This CDR3 comprises 15 residues. The germline gives CDR1 LGHDT, CDR2 YNNKEL (reference sequence). V shed 5 bases, J shed 3 bases, and the junction held 10 bases outside the gene matches. TCRdb independently ran MiXCR on the 5' RACE reads; one entry per CDR3 protein. The sample consists of about 250,000 distinct CDR3 sequences, 15% to 19% of them appearing once. This receptor was taken from an adult woman who had mild COVID-19 (a few samples of this study predate the infection). Cell type and time point are not known. The V and J genes are TRBV3-1 and TRBJ2-7; 7 nucleotides agree with TRBD2. Sequenced material: PBMCs or a T cell subset sorted from them (not recorded which). The CDR3 sequence: CASSKRGGGDYEQYF. CDR3 in DNA: TGTGCCAGCAGCAAGAGGGGCGGGGGAGACTACGAGCAGTACTTC.